This T cell receptor (beta chain) is from a study of blood T cell repertoires in COVID-19. Overall study: The United States, Italy and Spain provided the acute and convalescent COVID-19 samples.

This CDR3 contains 13 residues. V was pared by 7 bases and J by 2 bases, with 9 bases between. Germline assignment: CDR1 SQVTM and CDR2 ANQGSEA. Sequenced by immunoSEQ multiplex PCR; TCRdb stores in-frame clones only, minus some. Seen here are about 160,000 clones, 80% to 90% observed once, and the top ten hold about an eighth. The chain recombines TRBV29-1 with TRBJ2-6; no clear D gene. This sequence originates from a man between 18 and 29 years old with COVID-19, enrolled during active disease. The sequenced sample was peripheral blood. The CDR3 DNA sequence: TGCAGCGCCCAGCAGGCTGGGGCCAACGTCCTGACTTTC. Protein sequence: CSAQQAGANVLTF.